Below, 14 T cell receptor beta chains from the same sample are listed, as sequenced in a study of long-term antiretroviral therapy in people with HIV. The authors ran the immunoSEQ assay, v3.0, at survey level. Using immunoSEQ multiplex PCR, the repertoire was profiled, and TCRdb retains in-frame clones only, with some absent. The data contain some 18,000 clones, about 87% of them singletons. This sample comprised unsorted PBMCs, obtained 2.1 years after starting antiretroviral therapy. The receptors shown here come from a man between 18 and 35 years old with HIV.

The V gene is TRBV9, the J gene TRBJ2-7; 9 positions match TRBD1. Looked up from germline, CDR1 is SGDLS and CDR2 is YYNGEE. V shed 2 bases and J 7 bases; nucleotides not matched to a gene: 10. The CDR3 covers 15 residues. Written as DNA, the CDR3 is TGTGCCAGCAGCGTGGAACAGGGGGCCTACGAGGAGCAGTACTTC. Encoded protein: CASSVEQGAYEEQYF.

The chain uses TRBV29-1 and TRBJ1-1, with 9 bases lining up with TRBD1. In germline, CDR1 is SQVTM, CDR2 ANQGSEA. The CDR3 spans 15 residues. The trim removed 4 bases at V and 1 base at J, leaving 7 bases unmatched. This CDR3 is CSVVGEQGANTEAFF. The CDR3, as DNA: TGCAGCGTTGTCGGGGAACAGGGGGCGAACACTGAAGCTTTCTTT.

This clone was seen once. The chain has TRBV29-1 and TRBJ2-7, with TRBD1 matching over 9 bases. V gave up 4 bases and J gave up 4 bases; unmatched junction bases: 8. The CDR3 contains 14 residues. CDR1 and CDR2 (germline): SQVTM, ANQGSEA. CDR3 residues: CSVVRSDRGYEQYF. In DNA, the CDR3 is TGCAGCGTTGTAAGATCGGACAGGGGTTACGAGCAGTACTTC.

The J gene is TRBJ1-5, the V gene TRBV30; D is uncertain. Germline V gene data show CDR1 as GTSNPN and CDR2 as SVGIG (reference sequence). The CDR3 runs to 11 residues. Between the trimmed V and J ends, which lost 0 bases and 9 bases, there was a span of 6 bases. The CDR3 loop reads CAWSVLGPQHF. Written as DNA, the CDR3 is TGTGCCTGGAGTGTACTAGGGCCCCAGCATTTT.

The chain uses TRBV4-3 and TRBJ2-7, with 8 nucleotides matching TRBD1. The CDR3 runs to 15 residues. Trimming cost V 0 bases and J 4 bases; bases outside gene matches: 5. Germline-derived CDR1 and CDR2 are LGHNA and YSLEER. This CDR3 is CASSQDPGGGYEQYF. CDR3 nucleotides: TGCGCCAGCAGCCAAGACCCAGGGGGCGGATACGAGCAGTACTTC.

The V gene is TRBV7-9, the J gene TRBJ1-4; D uncertain. The V end lost 2 bases, the J end lost 5 bases, and 18 bases lay between the germline ends. Germline V CDR1 and CDR2: SEHNR, FQNEAQ (reference sequence). This CDR3 region has 17 residues. Here the CDR3 DNA reads TGTGCCAGCAGCTTATGGCAGCCGGCCGCCGGGAATGAAAAACTGTTTTTT. Translation gives CASSLWQPAAGNEKLFF.

J is TRBJ2-3 and V is TRBV11-3, with 7 nucleotides matching TRBD2. V dropped 6 bases and J dropped 0; count of bases not matched to a gene: 12. This CDR3 comprises 17 residues. Germline values: CDR1 SGHNT, CDR2 YENEEA. The CDR3 is CASRSPGGGTSTDTQYF. DNA for the CDR3: TGTGCCAGCAGATCCCCCGGCGGGGGAACTAGCACAGATACGCAGTATTTT.

The rearrangement links TRBV5-1 to TRBJ1-2, with TRBD1 identical over 8 bases. This CDR3 has 16 amino acids. The V segment lost 0 bases and the J segment 1 base; nucleotides outside the gene matches: 5. CDR1 SGHRS and CDR2 YFSETQ come from the germline V gene. CDR3 DNA: TGCGCCAGCAGCTTGGAGACAGGGGCCCGTAACTATGGCTACACCTTC. It encodes CASSLETGARNYGYTF.

The table lists this clone with a few counts. This sequence joins TRBV27 and TRBJ1-2, with 7 bases identical to TRBD1. Trimming at V came to 6 bases and at J to 6 bases, leaving 7 bases not matched to a gene. CDR1 and CDR2 (germline): MNHEY, SMNVEV (reference sequence). The CDR3 extends over 13 amino acids. The CDR3 protein is CASRQGEFHGYTF. The CDR3, as DNA: TGTGCCAGCAGGCAGGGGGAGTTCCATGGCTACACCTTC.

The chain links TRBV5-1 to TRBJ2-7; 8 bases map to TRBD2. The CDR3 is 14 residues long. Germline CDR1 reads SGHRS; CDR2 reads YFSETQ. The junction had 3 bases not matched to a gene; V was cut back by 0 bases and J by 4 bases. CDR3 region: CASSLARGGYEQYF. DNA of the CDR3: TGCGCCAGCAGCTTGGCTCGGGGGGGTTACGAGCAGTACTTC.

This chain links TRBV5-1 with TRBJ2-7; 7 nucleotides line up with TRBD1. V shed 0 bases, J shed 2 bases, and the junction held 5 bases outside the gene matches. There are 15 residues in the CDR3. Looked up from germline, CDR1 is SGHRS and CDR2 is YFSETQ. The CDR3 nucleotides are TGCGCCAGCAGCTTGGTACTCGACAGGGCCTACGAGCAGTACTTC. It translates to CASSLVLDRAYEQYF.

This clone showed up just a few times. This rearrangement joins TRBV4-3 to TRBJ1-3; 7 positions agree with TRBD1. The CDR3 contains 16 residues. Germline loops: CDR1 LGHNA, CDR2 YSLEER. V lost 0 bases to trimming and J lost 0 bases; unmatched junction nucleotides: 2. CDR3 region: CASSQDRGPSGNTIYF. The CDR3 DNA reads TGCGCCAGCAGCCAAGATAGGGGGCCCTCTGGAAACACCATATATTTT.

The chain uses TRBV4-1 and TRBJ2-7, with D possibly called TRBD1 or TRBD2 (5 bases each). Per germline, CDR1 MGHRA and CDR2 YSYEKL. The length of the CDR3 is 15 residues. V was shortened by 0 bases and J by 5 bases, with 14 bases between the two germline ends. In nucleotides, the CDR3 is TGCGCCAGCAGCCAAGAATCCGGGACGACCCACGAGCAGTACTTC. It specifies CASSQESGTTHEQYF.

The table lists this clone with a few counts. This chain connects TRBV5-6 to TRBJ2-7, with D perhaps matching TRBD2 (6 bases). The CDR3 is 11 residues long. Germline assignment: CDR1 SGHDT and CDR2 YYEEEE. V dropped 2 bases and J dropped 7 bases, with 7 bases sitting between them. CDR3 loop: CASSFREEQYF. CDR3 bases: TGTGCCAGCAGCTTCCGGGAGGAGCAGTACTTC.